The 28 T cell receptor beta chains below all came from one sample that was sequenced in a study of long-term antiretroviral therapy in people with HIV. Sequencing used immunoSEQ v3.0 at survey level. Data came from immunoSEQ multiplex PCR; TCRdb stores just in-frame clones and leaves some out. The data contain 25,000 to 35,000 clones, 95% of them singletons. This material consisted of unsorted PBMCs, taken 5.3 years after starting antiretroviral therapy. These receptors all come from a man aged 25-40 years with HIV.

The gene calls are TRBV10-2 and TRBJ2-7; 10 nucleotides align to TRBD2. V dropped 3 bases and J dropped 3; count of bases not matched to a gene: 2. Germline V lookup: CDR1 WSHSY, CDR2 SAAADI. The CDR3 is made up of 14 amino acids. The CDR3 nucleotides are TGCGCCAGCAGTGAAGTAGCGGGAGGCTACGAGCAGTACTTC. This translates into CASSEVAGGYEQYF.

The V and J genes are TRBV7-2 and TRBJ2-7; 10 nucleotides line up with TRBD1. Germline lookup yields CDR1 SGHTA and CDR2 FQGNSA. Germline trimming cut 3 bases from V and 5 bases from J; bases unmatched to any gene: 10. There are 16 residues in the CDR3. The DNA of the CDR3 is TGTGCCAGCAGCTTGATACCGGGACAGGGGAAGCACGAGCAGTACTTC. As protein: CASSLIPGQGKHEQYF. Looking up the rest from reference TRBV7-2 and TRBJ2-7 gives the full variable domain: GAGVSQSPSNKVTEKGKDVELRCDPISGHTALYWYRQSLGQGLEFLIYFQGNSAPDKSGLPSDRFSAERTGGSVSTLTIQRTQQEDSAVYLCASSLIPGQGKHEQYFGPGTRLTVT.

CDR3 loop: CASSLDRHSYEQYF. The CDR3 DNA reads as TGTGCCAGCAGCTTAGACAGGCACTCCTACGAGCAGTACTTC. The chain joins TRBV7-2 to TRBJ2-7, with TRBD1 as a possible D gene (5 bases). Trimming removed 1 base from V and 0 bases from J, with 7 bases in between. Germline CDR1 and CDR2: SGHTA and FQGNSA. The CDR3 extends over 14 amino acids.

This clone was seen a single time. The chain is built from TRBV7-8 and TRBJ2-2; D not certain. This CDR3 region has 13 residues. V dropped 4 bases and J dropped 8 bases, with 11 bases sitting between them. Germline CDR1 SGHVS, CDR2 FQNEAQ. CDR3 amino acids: CASSSGPSGELFF. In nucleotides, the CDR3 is TGTGCCAGCAGCTCGGGTCCCTCGGGGGAGCTGTTTTTT.

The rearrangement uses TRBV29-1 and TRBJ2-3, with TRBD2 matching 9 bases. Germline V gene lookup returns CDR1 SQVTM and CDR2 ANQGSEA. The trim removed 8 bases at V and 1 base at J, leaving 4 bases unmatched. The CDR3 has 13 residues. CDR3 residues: CSWTSEGTDTQYF. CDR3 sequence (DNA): TGCAGCTGGACTAGCGAGGGCACAGATACGCAGTATTTT.

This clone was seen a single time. This CDR3 reads CSVEYSQETQYF. The CDR3 region has the DNA TGCAGCGTTGAATACAGCCAAGAGACCCAGTACTTC. This sequence joins TRBV29-1 and TRBJ2-5; D is undetermined. The CDR3 sequence is 12 residues long. Per the germline V gene, CDR1 is SQVTM and CDR2 is ANQGSEA. Trimming removed 2 bases from V and 1 base from J, with 5 bases in between.

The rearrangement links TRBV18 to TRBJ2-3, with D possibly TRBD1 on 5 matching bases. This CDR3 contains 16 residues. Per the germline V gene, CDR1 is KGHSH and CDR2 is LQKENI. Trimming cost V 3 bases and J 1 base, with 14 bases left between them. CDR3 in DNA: TGTGCCAGCTCACCTAGGGGTAGCCGGCGCACAGATACGCAGTATTTT. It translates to CASSPRGSRRTDTQYF. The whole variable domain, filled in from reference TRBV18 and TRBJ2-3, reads NAGVMQNPRHLVRRRGQEARLRCSPMKGHSHVYWYRQLPEEGLKFMVYLQKENIIDESGMPKERFSAEFPKEGPSILRIQQVVRGDSAAYFCASSPRGSRRTDTQYFGPGTRLTVL.

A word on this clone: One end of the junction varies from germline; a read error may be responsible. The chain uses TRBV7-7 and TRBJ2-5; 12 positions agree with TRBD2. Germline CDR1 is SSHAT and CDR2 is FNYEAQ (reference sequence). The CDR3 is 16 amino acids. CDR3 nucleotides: TGTGCTAGCAGCCTTACCCGACTAGCGGGAGCGGGGACCCAGTACTTC. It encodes CASSLTRLAGAGTQYF. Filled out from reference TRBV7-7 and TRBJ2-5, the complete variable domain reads GAGVSQSPRYKVTKRGQDVTLRCDPISSHATLYWYQQALGQGPEFLTYFNYEAQPDKSGLPSDRFSAERPEGSISTLTIQRTEQRDSAMYRCASSLTRLAGAGTQYFGPGTRLLVL.

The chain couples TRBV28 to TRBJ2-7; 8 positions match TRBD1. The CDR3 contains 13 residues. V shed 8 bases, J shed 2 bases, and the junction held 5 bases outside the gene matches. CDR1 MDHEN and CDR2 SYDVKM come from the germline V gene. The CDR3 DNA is TGTGCCAGCCGTCAGGGGGCCACCTACGAGCAGTACTTC. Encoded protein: CASRQGATYEQYF.

The CDR3, as DNA: TGTGCCAGCAGCTTAGGGCGGGGAACTGAAGCTTTCTTT. Residues: CASSLGRGTEAFF. V usage is TRBV13 and J usage is TRBJ1-1, with D unclear. CDR1 is PRHDT and CDR2 is FYEKMQ in the germline V gene (reference sequence). CDR3 length equals 13 residues. V was clipped by 0 bases and J by 5 bases, with 7 bases between them. The full variable domain, rest sourced from reference TRBV13 and TRBJ1-1, is AAGVIQSPRHLIKEKRETATLKCYPIPRHDTVYWYQQGPGQDPQFLISFYEKMQSDKGSIPDRFSAQQFSDYHSELNMSSLELGDSALYFCASSLGRGTEAFFGQGTRLTVV.

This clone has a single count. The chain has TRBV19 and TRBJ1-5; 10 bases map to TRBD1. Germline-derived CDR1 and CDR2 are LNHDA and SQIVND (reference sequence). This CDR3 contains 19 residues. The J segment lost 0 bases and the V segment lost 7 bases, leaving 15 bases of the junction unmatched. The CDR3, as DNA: TGTGCCAGTACAGCTCGCCGGGACAGGGGAGCTTATAGCAATCAGCCCCAGCATTTT. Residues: CASTARRDRGAYSNQPQHF.

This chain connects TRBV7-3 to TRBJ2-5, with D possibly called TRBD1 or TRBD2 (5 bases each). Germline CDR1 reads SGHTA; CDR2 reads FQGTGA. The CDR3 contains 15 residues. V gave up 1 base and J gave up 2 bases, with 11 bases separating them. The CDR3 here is CASSLNGAAQETQYF. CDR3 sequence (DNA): TGTGCCAGCAGCTTAAACGGGGCAGCACAAGAGACCCAGTACTTC.

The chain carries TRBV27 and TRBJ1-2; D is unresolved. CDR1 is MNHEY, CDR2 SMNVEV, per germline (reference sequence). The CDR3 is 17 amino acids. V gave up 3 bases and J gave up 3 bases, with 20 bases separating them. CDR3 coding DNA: TGTGCCAGCAGTTTGGGCAGTTCTATCGGTTATTACTATGGCTACACCTTC. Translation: CASSLGSSIGYYYGYTF.

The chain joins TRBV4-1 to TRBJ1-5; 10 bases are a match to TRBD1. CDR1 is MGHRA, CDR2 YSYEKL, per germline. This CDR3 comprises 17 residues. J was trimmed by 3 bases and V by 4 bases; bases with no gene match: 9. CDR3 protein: CASSPTPGQGFNQPQHF. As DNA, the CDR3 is TGCGCCAGCAGCCCAACTCCGGGACAGGGGTTCAATCAGCCCCAGCATTTT.

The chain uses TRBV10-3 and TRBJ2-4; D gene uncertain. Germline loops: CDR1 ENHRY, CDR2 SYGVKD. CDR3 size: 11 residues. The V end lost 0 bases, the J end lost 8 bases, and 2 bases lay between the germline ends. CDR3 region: CAISESDIQYF. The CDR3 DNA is TGTGCCATCAGTGAGTCAGACATTCAGTACTTC.

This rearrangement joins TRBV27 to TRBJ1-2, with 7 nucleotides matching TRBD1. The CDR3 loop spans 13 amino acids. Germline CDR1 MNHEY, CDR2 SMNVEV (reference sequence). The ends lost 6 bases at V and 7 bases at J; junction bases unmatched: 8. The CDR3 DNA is TGTGCCAGCAGCCGTCAGGGGGAAGGTGGCTACACCTTC. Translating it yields CASSRQGEGGYTF.

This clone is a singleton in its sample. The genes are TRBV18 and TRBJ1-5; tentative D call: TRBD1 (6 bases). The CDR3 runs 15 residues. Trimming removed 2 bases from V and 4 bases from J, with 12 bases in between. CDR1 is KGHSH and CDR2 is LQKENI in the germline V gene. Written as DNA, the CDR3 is TGTGCCAGCTCACCATCGGAAGACAGGAATCAGCCCCAGCATTTT. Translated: CASSPSEDRNQPQHF.

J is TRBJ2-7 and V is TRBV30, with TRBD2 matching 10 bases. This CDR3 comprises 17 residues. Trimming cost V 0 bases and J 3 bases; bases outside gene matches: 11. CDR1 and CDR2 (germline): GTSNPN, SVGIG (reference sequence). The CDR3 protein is CAWSVRAGGPKGYEQYF. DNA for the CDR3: TGTGCCTGGAGTGTAAGAGCGGGGGGGCCCAAGGGCTACGAGCAGTACTTC.

The CDR3 loop reads CASSQGGYSGGPYNEQFF. CDR3 DNA sequence: TGTGCCAGCAGCCAAGGGGGGTATAGCGGGGGACCCTACAATGAGCAGTTCTTC. This rearrangement joins TRBV14 to TRBJ2-1; 9 nucleotides match TRBD2. After removal of 1 base from V and 2 bases from J, the junction contained 9 bases not matched to a gene. Germline values: CDR1 SGHDN, CDR2 FVKESK. The CDR3 consists of 18 residues.

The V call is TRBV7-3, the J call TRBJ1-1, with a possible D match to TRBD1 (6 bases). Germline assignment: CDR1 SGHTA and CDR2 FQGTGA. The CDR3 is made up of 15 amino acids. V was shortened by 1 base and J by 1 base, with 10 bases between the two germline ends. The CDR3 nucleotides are TGTGCCAGCAGCTTAATCCACAGGGAGAACACTGAAGCTTTCTTT. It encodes CASSLIHRENTEAFF.

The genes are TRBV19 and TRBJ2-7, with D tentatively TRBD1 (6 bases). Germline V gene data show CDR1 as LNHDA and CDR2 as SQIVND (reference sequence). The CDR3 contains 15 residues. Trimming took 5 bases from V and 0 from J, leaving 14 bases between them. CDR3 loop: CASSAGVPSSYEQYF. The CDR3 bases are TGTGCCAGTAGTGCAGGGGTTCCTAGCTCCTACGAGCAGTACTTC. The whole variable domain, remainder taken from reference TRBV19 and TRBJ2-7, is DGGITQSPKYLFRKEGQNVTLSCEQNLNHDAMYWYRQDPGQGLRLIYYSQIVNDFQKGDIAEGYSVSREKKESFPLTVTSAQKNPTAFYLCASSAGVPSSYEQYFGPGTRLTVT.

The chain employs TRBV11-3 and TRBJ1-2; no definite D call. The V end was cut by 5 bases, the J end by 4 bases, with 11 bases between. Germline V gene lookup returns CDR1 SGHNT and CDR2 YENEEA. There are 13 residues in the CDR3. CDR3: CASSTKPIYGYTF. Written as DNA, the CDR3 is TGTGCCAGCAGCACCAAGCCTATCTATGGCTACACCTTC.

The CDR3 spells CASSLEYWQGAIFYTF. The CDR3 DNA is TGTGCCAGCAGCTTAGAGTATTGGCAGGGGGCAATTTTCTACACCTTC. The chain employs TRBV7-9 and TRBJ1-2; the match to TRBD1 covers 8 bases. The CDR3 runs to 16 residues. The ends lost 1 base at V and 10 bases at J; junction bases unmatched: 14. The V gene's germline CDR1 is SEHNR and CDR2 FQNEAQ (reference sequence).

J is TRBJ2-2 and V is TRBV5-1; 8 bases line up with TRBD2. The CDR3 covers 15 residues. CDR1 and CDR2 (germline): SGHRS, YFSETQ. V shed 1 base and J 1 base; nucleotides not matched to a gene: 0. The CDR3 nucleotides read TGCGCCAGCAGCTTGACTAGCGGGAACACCGGGGAGCTGTTTTTT. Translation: CASSLTSGNTGELFF.

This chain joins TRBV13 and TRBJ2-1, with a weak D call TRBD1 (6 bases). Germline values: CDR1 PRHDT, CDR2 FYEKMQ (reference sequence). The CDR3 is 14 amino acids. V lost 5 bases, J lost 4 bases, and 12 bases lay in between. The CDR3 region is CASSPGTKYNEQFF. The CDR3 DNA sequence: TGTGCCAGCAGCCCAGGGACAAAATACAATGAGCAGTTCTTC.

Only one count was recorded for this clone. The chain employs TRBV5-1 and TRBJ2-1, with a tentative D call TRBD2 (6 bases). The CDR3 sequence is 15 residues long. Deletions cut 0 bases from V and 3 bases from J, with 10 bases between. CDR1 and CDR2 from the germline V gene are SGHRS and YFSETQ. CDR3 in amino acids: CASSLAGGLYNEQFF. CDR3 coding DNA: TGCGCCAGCAGCTTGGCCGGGGGACTCTACAATGAGCAGTTCTTC.

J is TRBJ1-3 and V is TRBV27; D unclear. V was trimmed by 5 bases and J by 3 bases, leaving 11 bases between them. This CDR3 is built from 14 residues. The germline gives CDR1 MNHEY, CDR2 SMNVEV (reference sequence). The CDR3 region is CASSDDISGNTIYF. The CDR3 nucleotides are TGTGCCAGCAGTGACGACATAAGTGGAAACACCATATATTTT.

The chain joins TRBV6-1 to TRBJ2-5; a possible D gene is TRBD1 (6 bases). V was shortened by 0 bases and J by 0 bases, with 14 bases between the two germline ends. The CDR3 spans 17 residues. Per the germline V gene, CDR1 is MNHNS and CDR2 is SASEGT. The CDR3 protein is CASSEAWGTKYQETQYF. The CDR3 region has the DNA TGTGCCAGCAGTGAAGCTTGGGGGACAAAATACCAAGAGACCCAGTACTTC.